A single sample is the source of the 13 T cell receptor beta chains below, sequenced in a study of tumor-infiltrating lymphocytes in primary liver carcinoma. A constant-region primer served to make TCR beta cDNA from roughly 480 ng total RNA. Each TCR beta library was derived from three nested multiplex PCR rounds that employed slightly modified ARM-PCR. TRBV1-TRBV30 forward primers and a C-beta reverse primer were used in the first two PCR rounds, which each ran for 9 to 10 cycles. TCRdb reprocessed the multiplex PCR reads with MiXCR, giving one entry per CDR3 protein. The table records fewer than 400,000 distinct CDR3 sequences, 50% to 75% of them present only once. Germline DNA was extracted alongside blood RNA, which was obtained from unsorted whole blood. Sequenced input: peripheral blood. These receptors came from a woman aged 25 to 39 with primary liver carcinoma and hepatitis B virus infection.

CDR3 loop: CASSYLGSPNYGYTF. The CDR3 bases are TGTGCCAGCAGTTATTTGGGGTCACCTAACTATGGCTACACCTTC. V usage is TRBV6-5 and J usage is TRBJ1-2, with D hard to call. The V end was cut by 3 bases, the J end by 0 bases, with 11 bases between. This CDR3 comprises 15 residues. Germline V gene sequence: CDR1 MNHEY, CDR2 SVGAGI.

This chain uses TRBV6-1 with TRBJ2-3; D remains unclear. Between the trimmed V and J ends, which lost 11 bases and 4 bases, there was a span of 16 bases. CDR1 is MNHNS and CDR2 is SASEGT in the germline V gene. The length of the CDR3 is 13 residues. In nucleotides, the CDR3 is TGTGCCGGGAAGGGCTCTTACCCAGATACGCAGTATTTT. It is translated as CAGKGSYPDTQYF.

For the CDR3, the DNA is TGTGCCTGGAGTGTGAATCTGGGGATTTCAGATCCTACCAGGGAAGCTTTCTTT. As protein: CAWSVNLGISDPTREAFF. The gene calls are TRBV30 and TRBJ1-1; D not resolved. CDR1 is GTSNPN, CDR2 SVGIG, per germline (reference sequence). Trimming removed 0 bases at V and 8 bases at J, with 28 bases between. The CDR3 consists of 18 residues.

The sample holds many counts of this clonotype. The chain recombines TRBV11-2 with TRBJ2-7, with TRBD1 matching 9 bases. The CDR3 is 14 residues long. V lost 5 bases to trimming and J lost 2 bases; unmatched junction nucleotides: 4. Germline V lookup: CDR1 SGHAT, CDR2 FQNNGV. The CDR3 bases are TGTGCCAGCAGCCAACAGGGGGCCGCCTACGAGCAGTACTTC. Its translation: CASSQQGAAYEQYF.

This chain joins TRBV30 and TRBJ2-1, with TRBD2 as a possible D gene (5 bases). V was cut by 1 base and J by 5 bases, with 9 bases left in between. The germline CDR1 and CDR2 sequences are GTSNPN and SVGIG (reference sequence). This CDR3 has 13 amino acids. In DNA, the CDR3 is TGTGCCTGGAGTGCGGACTGGCACAATGAGCAGTTCTTC. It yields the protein CAWSADWHNEQFF.

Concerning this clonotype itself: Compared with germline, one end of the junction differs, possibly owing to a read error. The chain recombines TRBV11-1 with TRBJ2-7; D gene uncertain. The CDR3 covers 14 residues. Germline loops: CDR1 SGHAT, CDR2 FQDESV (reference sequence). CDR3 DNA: TGTGCCAGCAGCTTTGGTCAGGTAGGTTACGATCAGTACTTC. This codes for CASSFGQVGYDQYF.

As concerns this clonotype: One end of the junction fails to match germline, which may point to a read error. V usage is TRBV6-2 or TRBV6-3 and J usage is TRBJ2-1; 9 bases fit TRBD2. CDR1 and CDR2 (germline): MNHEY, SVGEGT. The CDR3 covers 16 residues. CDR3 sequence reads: CASSYFSGSSYNKQFF. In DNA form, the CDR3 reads TGTGCCAGCAGTTACTTTAGCGGGAGCTCCTACAATAAGCAGTTCTTC.

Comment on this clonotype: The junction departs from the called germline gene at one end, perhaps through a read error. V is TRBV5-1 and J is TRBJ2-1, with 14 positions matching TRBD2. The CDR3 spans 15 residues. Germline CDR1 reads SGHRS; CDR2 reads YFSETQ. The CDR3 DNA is TGCGCCAGCAGTACCAGGACTAGCGGGAGGTATGAACAGTTCTTC. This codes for CASSTRTSGRYEQFF.

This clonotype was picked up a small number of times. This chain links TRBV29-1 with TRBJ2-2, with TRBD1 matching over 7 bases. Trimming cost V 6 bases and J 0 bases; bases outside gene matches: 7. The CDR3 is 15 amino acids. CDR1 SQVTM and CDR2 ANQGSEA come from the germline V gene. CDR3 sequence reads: CSVVPQGANTGELFF. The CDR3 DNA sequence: TGCAGCGTCGTCCCCCAGGGGGCGAACACCGGGGAGCTGTTTTTT.

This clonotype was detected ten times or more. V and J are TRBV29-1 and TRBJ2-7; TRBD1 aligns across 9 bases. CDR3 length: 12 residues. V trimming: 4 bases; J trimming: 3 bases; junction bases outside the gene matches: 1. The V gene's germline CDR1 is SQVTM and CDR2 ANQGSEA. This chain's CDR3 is CSVGTGVYEQYF. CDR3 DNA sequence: TGCAGCGTTGGGACAGGGGTCTACGAGCAGTACTTC.

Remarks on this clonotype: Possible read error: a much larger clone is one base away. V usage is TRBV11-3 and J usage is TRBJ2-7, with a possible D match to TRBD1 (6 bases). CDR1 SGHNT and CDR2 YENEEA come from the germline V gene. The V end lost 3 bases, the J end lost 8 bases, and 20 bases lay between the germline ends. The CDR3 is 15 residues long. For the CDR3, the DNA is TGTGCCAGCAGCTTCCGTGGGGGCGGAGATAACAAGCAGTACTTC. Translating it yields CASSFRGGGDNKQYF. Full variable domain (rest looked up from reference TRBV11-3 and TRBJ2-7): EAGVVQSPRYKIIEKKQPVAFWCNPISGHNTLYWYLQNLGQGPELLIRYENEEAVDDSQLPKDRFSAERLKGVDSTLKIQPAELGDSAVYLCASSFRGGGDNKQYFGPGTRLTVT.

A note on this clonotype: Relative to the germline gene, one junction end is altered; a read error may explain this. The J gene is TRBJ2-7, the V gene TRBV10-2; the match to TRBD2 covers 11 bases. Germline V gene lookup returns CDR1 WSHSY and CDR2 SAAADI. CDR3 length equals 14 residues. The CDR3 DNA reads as TGCGACAGCAGCTTCACTAGCGGGAGTTTCGAGCAGTACTTC. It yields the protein CDSSFTSGSFEQYF.

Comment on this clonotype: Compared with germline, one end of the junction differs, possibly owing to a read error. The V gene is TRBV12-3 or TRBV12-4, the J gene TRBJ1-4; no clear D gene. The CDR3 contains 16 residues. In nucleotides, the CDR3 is TGTGCCAGCTCAATAGGAGTCTCTGCAACTAATGAAAAACTGCTTTTT. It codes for CASSIGVSATNEKLLF.